This record concerns one T cell receptor (beta chain) sequence. Use of 60 Vbeta and 13 Jbeta primers characterized the PCR. Method: immunoSEQ multiplex PCR; TCRdb's copy keeps in-frame clones and lacks some. The sample records 100,000 to 150,000 clones, about 76% being singletons. The source of the sample is a study of cytomegalovirus exposure and HLA in healthy donors. V lost 4 bases, J lost 4 bases, and 7 bases stayed unmatched. Germline values: CDR1 MGHRA, CDR2 YSYEKL. The CDR3 runs to 16 residues. The sample consisted of PBMCs. The J gene is TRBJ2-1, the V gene TRBV4-1; TRBD1 matches 10 bases. This TCR came from a man aged 18-30 years in good health and CMV-seronegative. As DNA, the CDR3 is TGCGCCAGCAGCCTAGGCGTGGGACAGGGGTACAATGAGCAGTTCTTC. Its protein is CASSLGVGQGYNEQFF.